This record covers a single T cell receptor (beta chain). Its recognized antigen is unknown. Nothing much larger sits one base from this clone, and base qualities are not available. Sample time point, as interpreted from the label and publication: 45 days after influenza vaccine administration. The entry originates in a study of response to subunit inactivated influenza vaccine (dated by TCRdb to 2016 to 2019). In the study overall: To follow how T cells responded to a trivalent subunit inactivated influenza vaccine, the researchers relied on deep quantitative profiling of the T cell receptor repertoire. Study-wide findings and limitations: It was suggested by the authors that each seasonal influenza vaccination may recruit only a limited number of new T cells.

The library came from RT-PCR. Sequencing used an Illumina HiSeq 2500. TCRdb trimmed public reads at Q25 via fastp, called clones via MiXCR and kept in-frame beta chains. Merged by CDR3 protein, the rows form single entries marked with the most common genes and DNA. The sample yields fewer than 700,000 distinct CDR3 sequences; over 10% were counted once. The ten largest clones represent approximately 14% of the sample. Material: PBMCs from blood, obtained roughly 48 days after vaccination. The sequence was obtained from a man aged 50 or older who received an inactivated influenza vaccine. Donor details come from another sample of the same person, matched by shared clones.

In nucleotide form, the sequence is TGCGCCAGCAGCCAAGGACAGGGGGGTATGTACGAGCAGTACTTC. It codes for CASSQGQGGMYEQYF. The rearranged chain carries TRBV4-3 and TRBJ2-7; 9 of the junction bases match TRBD1. There are 15 amino acids in the CDR3, from cysteine to phenylalanine inclusive. Only the CDR3 DNA stays, 45 bases, in frame from base 1. For this chain, trimming is 1 base at the V end and 4 bases at the J end, and the number of junction bases without a gene match is 5. Sequences LGHNA (CDR1) and YSLEER (CDR2) are obtained from the germline V gene.